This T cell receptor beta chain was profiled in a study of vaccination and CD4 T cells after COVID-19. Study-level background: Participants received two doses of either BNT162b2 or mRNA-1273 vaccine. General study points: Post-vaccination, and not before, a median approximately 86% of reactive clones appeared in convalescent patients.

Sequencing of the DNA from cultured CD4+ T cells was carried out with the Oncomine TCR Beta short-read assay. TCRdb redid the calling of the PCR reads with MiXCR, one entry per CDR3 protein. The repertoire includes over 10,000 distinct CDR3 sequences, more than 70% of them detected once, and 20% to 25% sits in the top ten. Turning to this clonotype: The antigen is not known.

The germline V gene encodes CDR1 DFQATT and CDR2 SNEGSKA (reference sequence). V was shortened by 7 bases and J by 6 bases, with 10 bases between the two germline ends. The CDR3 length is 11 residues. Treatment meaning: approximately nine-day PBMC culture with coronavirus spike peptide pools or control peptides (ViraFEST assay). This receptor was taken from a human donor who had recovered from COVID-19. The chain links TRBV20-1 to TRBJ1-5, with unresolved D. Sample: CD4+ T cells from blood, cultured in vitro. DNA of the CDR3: TGCAGTGTCGCAGGAGGTCAGCCCCAGCATTTT. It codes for CSVAGGQPQHF.